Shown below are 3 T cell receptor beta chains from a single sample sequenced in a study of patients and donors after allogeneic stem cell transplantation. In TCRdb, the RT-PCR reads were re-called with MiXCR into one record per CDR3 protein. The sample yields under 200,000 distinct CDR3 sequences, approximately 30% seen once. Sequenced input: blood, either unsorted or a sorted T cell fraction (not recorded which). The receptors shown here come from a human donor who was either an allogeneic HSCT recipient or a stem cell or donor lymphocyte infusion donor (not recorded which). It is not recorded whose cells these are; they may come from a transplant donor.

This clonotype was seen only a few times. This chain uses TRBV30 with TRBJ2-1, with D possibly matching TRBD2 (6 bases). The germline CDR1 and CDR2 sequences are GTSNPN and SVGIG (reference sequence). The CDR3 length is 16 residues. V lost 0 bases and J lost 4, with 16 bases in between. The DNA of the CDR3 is TGTGCCTGGAGTGTGGATCCCGGGAGTCTTTACAATGAGCAGTTCTTC. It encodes CAWSVDPGSLYNEQFF.

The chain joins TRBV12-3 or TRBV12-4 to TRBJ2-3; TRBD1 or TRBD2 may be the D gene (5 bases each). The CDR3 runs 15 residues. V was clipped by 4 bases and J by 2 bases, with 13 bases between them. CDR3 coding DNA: TGTGCCAGCAGTTCTTGGGACCTTAACACAGATACGCAGTATTTT. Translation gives CASSSWDLNTDTQYF.

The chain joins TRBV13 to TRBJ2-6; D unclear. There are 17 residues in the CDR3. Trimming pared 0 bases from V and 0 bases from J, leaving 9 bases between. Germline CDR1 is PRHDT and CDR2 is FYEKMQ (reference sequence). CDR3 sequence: CASSLGPATSGANVLTF. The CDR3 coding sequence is TGTGCCAGCAGCTTAGGGCCAGCTACCTCTGGGGCCAACGTCCTGACTTTC.